The source of this T cell receptor beta chain is a study of CD8 T cell repertoires and HIV-1 epitope variants. The assay was immunoSEQ multiplex PCR, and TCRdb's table has in-frame clones only and misses some. The repertoire holds 4,500 to 5,500 clones, with approximately 72% as singletons. Comment on this clone: What it binds is not known.

The V end lost 0 bases, the J end lost 1 base, and 9 bases lay between the germline ends. Germline-derived CDR1 and CDR2 are SGDLS and YYNGEE. This CDR3 region has 15 residues. The TCR sequence derives from a male donor with HIV. The chain is built from TRBV9 and TRBJ2-3, with a tentative D call TRBD2 (5 bases). The material sequenced was cultured CD8+ T cells derived from PBMCs. The CDR3 nucleotides are TGTGCCAGCAGCGTAGGCGGGCGGGGCACAGATACGCAGTATTTT. It translates to CASSVGGRGTDTQYF.